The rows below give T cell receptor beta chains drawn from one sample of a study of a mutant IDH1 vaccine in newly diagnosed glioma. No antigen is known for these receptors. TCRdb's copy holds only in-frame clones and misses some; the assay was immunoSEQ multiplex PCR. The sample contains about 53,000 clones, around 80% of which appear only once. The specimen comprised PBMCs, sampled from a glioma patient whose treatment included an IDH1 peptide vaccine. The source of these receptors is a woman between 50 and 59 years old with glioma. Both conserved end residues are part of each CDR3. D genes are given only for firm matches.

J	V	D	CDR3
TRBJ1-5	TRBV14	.	CASSYGAGNQPQHF
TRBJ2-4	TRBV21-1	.	CASSKGKWSGRGFIQYF
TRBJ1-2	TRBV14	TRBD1	CASSGQGPNYGYTF
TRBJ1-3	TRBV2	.	CASSEDGVAGNTIYF
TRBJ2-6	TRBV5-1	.	CASSLGGVRARSGANVLTF
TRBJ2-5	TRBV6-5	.	CASSSTGARGETQYF
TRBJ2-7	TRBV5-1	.	CASSTPGVGSYEQYF
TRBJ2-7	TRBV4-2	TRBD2	CASSQARGDPPPLGSHEQYF
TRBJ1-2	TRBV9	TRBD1	CASSTSPFSGGSGGYTF
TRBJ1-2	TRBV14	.	CASSPGRYYGYTF
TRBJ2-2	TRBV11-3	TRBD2	CASSLDAGGRTGELFF
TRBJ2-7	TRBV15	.	CATSTGGLTYEQYF
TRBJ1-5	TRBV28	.	CASSREGLDSSNQPQHF
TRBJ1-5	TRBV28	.	CASSLRIQPQHF